This entry lists 25 T cell receptor beta chains sequenced from one sample in a study of shared clonotypes between healthy human individuals. The method was immunoSEQ multiplex PCR; TCRdb's version includes in-frame clones alone and lacks a portion of them. The sample has around 700,000 clones; about 78% are singletons. Input material: memory CD4+ T cells sorted from blood. Subset here: CD45RA-negative fraction. These receptors were obtained from a woman in her 30s in good health.

This clone was detected ten times or more. This chain links TRBV4-1 with TRBJ2-1; TRBD2 aligns across 11 bases. Trimming took 1 base from V and 15 from J; bases not matched to a gene: 14. Germline-derived CDR1 and CDR2 are MGHRA and YSYEKL. The CDR3 has 16 amino acids. The CDR3 reads CASSQARGGSGRAAFF. The DNA for the CDR3 is TGCGCCAGCAGCCAAGCTCGGGGGGGTAGCGGGAGGGCCGCGTTCTTC.

V is TRBV6-5 and J is TRBJ1-2; 9 bases match TRBD1. V dropped 2 bases and J dropped 4; count of bases not matched to a gene: 2. This CDR3 spans 14 amino acids. The germline gives CDR1 MNHEY, CDR2 SVGAGI. CDR3 DNA sequence: TGTGCCAGCAGTTACGGACAGGGGAGCTATGGCTACACCTTC. Translated, it gives CASSYGQGSYGYTF.

This clone was detected only a few times. The chain combines TRBV11-2 with TRBJ2-7, with D perhaps matching TRBD1 (5 bases). The CDR3 totals 16 residues. Germline loops: CDR1 SGHAT, CDR2 FQNNGV. Trimming removed 1 base from V and 6 bases from J, with 19 bases in between. The DNA of the CDR3 is TGTGCCAGCAGCTTAGCCCTTATAGTGGGGCCTGGCGAGCAGTACTTC. Translating gives CASSLALIVGPGEQYF. Together with reference TRBV11-2 and TRBJ2-7, the CDR3 gives the full variable domain: EAGVAQSPRYKIIEKRQSVAFWCNPISGHATLYWYQQILGQGPKLLIQFQNNGVVDDSQLPKDRFSAERLKGVDSTLKIQPAKLEDSAVYLCASSLALIVGPGEQYFGPGTRLTVT.

J is TRBJ1-2 and V is TRBV15; a weak D match, TRBD1 (6 bases). Germline V gene lookup returns CDR1 LNHNV and CDR2 YYDKDF (reference sequence). V shed 5 bases and J shed 13 bases, with 17 bases lying between them. This CDR3 comprises 12 residues. The CDR3 spells CATSLRRQGFTF. As DNA, the CDR3 is TGTGCCACCAGCCTCCGGCGGCAGGGGTTCACCTTC.

This clone appeared a few times. The chain recombines TRBV18 with TRBJ1-1; 9 nucleotides line up with TRBD1. CDR1 is KGHSH and CDR2 is LQKENI in the germline V gene. V trimming: 3 bases; J trimming: 4 bases; junction bases outside the gene matches: 6. The CDR3 totals 15 residues. The CDR3 sequence is CASSPTGGRGTEAFF. CDR3 DNA sequence: TGTGCCAGCTCACCCACAGGGGGCCGCGGCACTGAAGCTTTCTTT.

This clone was recorded a few times. The chain recombines TRBV2 with TRBJ2-5; 9 bases fit TRBD2. Gene TRBJ2-7 matches the end of the DNA better, so the J call may be wrong. Germline V lookup: CDR1 SNHLY, CDR2 FYNNEI. CDR3 size: 16 residues. Here the CDR3 reads CASREPVAGAGNEQYF. Written as DNA, the CDR3 is TGTGCCAGCAGAGAACCCGTAGCGGGAGCGGGGAACGAGCAGTACTTC.

This chain connects TRBV28 to TRBJ2-4, with TRBD2 identical over 11 bases. Germline CDR1 and CDR2: MDHEN and SYDVKM. V lost 4 bases, J lost 3 bases, and 11 bases stayed unmatched. The CDR3 is made up of 18 amino acids. The CDR3 nucleotides read TGTGCCAGCAGTTCCGGGACTAGCGGAAAGAGAGTCAAAAACATTCAGTACTTC. Translation: CASSSGTSGKRVKNIQYF.

This chain links TRBV2 with TRBJ2-1; tentatively, D is TRBD1 (7 bases). The CDR3 consists of 15 residues. Between the trimmed V and J ends, which lost 2 bases and 3 bases, there was a span of 11 bases. CDR1 and CDR2 (germline): SNHLY, FYNNEI. For the CDR3, the DNA is TGTGCCAGCAGTGAACAGGGGGGTATCTACAATGAGCAGTTCTTC. Amino acids: CASSEQGGIYNEQFF.

This chain joins TRBV21-1 and TRBJ2-5; the listed D gene, TRBD1, was not tested against the DNA. TRBV21-1 is a recognized pseudogene. The CDR3 has 15 residues. The CDR3 here is CASSKRHRGQETQYF. The CDR3 bases are TGTGCCAGCAGCAAACGTCACAGGGGCCAAGAGACCCAGTACTTC.

CDR3 sequence (DNA): TGTGCCAGTAGGCCTTTGGACAGATCCAATCAGCCCCAGCATTTT. Translated: CASRPLDRSNQPQHF. This chain links TRBV19 with TRBJ1-5; weak D call: TRBD1 (6 bases). The CDR3 spans 15 residues. Germline lookup yields CDR1 LNHDA and CDR2 SQIVND (reference sequence). The V gene lost 6 bases and the J gene lost 3 bases, with 15 bases spanning the gap.

The CDR3 coding sequence is TGTGCCAGCAGCTGGATGACTAGCGGAGCCTACAATGAGCAGTTCTTC. It codes for CASSWMTSGAYNEQFF. The rearrangement links TRBV7-2 to TRBJ2-1; 9 positions agree with TRBD2. J gave up 2 bases and V 4 bases, and 6 bases lay outside the gene matches. The CDR3 has 16 amino acids. Germline V gene lookup returns CDR1 SGHTA and CDR2 FQGNSA.

This clone was recorded once. The chain is built from TRBV5-4 and TRBJ2-7; 14 bases are shared with TRBD2. Germline V gene sequence: CDR1 SGHNT, CDR2 YYREEE (reference sequence). With 2 bases clipped from V and 6 bases from J, the junction kept 4 bases outside the gene matches. The CDR3 is 15 amino acids. CDR3 amino acids: CASSFPGTSGGEQYF. The CDR3 DNA is TGTGCCAGCAGCTTTCCCGGGACTAGCGGGGGCGAGCAGTACTTC.

About this clone itself: An end of the junction does not agree with germline; a read error may underlie this. The chain is built from TRBV6-4 and TRBJ1-3; no reliable D call. Germline V gives CDR1 MRHNA, CDR2 SNTAGT. The CDR3 has 13 residues. The CDR3 DNA reads TGTGCCATCAGTGAATCGGGCGGAAACACCATATATTTT. This encodes CAISESGGNTIYF.

The rearrangement joins TRBV14 to TRBJ2-7, with 8 nucleotides matching TRBD2. The junction had 7 bases not matched to a gene; V was cut back by 2 bases and J by 4 bases. The CDR3 sequence is 15 residues long. Germline V gene lookup returns CDR1 SGHDN and CDR2 FVKESK. The CDR3 nucleotides read TGTGCCAGCAGCCAATTGTACGGGAGGGGTTACGAGCAGTACTTC. Encoded protein: CASSQLYGRGYEQYF.

CDR3 sequence: CASRLGGTNTGELFF. CDR3 DNA: TGTGCCAGCAGACTCGGCGGGACGAACACCGGGGAGCTGTTTTTT. V and J are TRBV5-6 and TRBJ2-2; TRBD2 is a possible D gene (6 bases). V was cut by 5 bases and J by 0 bases, with 11 bases left in between. Per germline, CDR1 SGHDT and CDR2 YYEEEE. The CDR3 consists of 15 residues. The variable domain in full, with the rest retrieved from reference TRBV5-6 and TRBJ2-2, is DAGVTQSPTHLIKTRGQQVTLRCSPKSGHDTVSWYQQALGQGPQFIFQYYEEEERQRGNFPDRFSGHQFPNYSSELNVNALLLGDSALYLCASRLGGTNTGELFFGEGSRLTVL.

The V call is TRBV6-1, the J call TRBJ2-7; no firm D call. From germline, CDR1 is MNHNS and CDR2 SASEGT. The CDR3 covers 12 residues. V was pared by 8 bases and J by 2 bases, with 10 bases between. The CDR3 DNA reads TGTGCCAGCTGGATACAAACCTACGAGCAGTACTTC. This translates into CASWIQTYEQYF.

With respect to this clone: Other DNA sequences from this sample encode an identical CDR3 as well. This sequence joins TRBV20-1 and TRBJ1-2, with D possibly matching TRBD1 (6 bases). This CDR3 is 11 amino acids long. The V end was cut by 2 bases, the J end by 6 bases, with 7 bases between. Per germline, CDR1 DFQATT and CDR2 SNEGSKA (reference sequence). The CDR3 bases are TGCAGTGCTAGACAGGGGAATGGCTACACCTTC. Protein: CSARQGNGYTF.

The chain carries TRBV28 and TRBJ2-5; 12 nucleotides line up with TRBD2. CDR3 length: 18 residues. Germline V gives CDR1 MDHEN, CDR2 SYDVKM. Trimming at V came to 1 base and at J to 5 bases, leaving 11 bases not matched to a gene. The CDR3 DNA is TGTGCCAGCAGTTTATATGAACTTTGGACTAGCGGGACTGAGACCCAGTACTTC. It codes for CASSLYELWTSGTETQYF.

This rearrangement joins TRBV5-1 to TRBJ2-1, with D hard to call. V dropped 4 bases and J dropped 9 bases, with 11 bases sitting between them. The length of the CDR3 is 12 residues. CDR1 is SGHRS, CDR2 YFSETQ, per germline. The CDR3 bases are TGCGCCAGCAGCCTTAGGACGGGTGAGCAGTTCTTC. The encoded protein is CASSLRTGEQFF.

The rearrangement joins TRBV15 to TRBJ1-2; D is undetermined. Trimming cost V 0 bases and J 3 bases, with 11 bases left between them. Germline V CDR1 and CDR2: LNHNV, YYDKDF (reference sequence). The CDR3 loop spans 15 amino acids. The CDR3 region is CATSRDRPGDYGYTF. CDR3 coding DNA: TGTGCCACCAGCAGAGACCGGCCCGGGGACTATGGCTACACCTTC.

The rearrangement joins TRBV28 to TRBJ2-3; unclear D gene. The CDR3 contains 13 residues. With 6 bases removed from V and 2 bases from J, the gap between germline ends came to 9 bases. Germline V CDR1 and CDR2: MDHEN, SYDVKM. CDR3 residues: CASRSSATDTQYF. CDR3 DNA: TGTGCCAGCAGGTCCTCGGCCACAGATACGCAGTATTTT. The entire variable domain, with the rest obtained from reference TRBV28 and TRBJ2-3, is as follows: DVKVTQSSRYLVKRTGEKVFLECVQDMDHENMFWYRQDPGLGLRLIYFSYDVKMKEKGDIPEGYSVSREKKERFSLILESASTNQTSMYLCASRSSATDTQYFGPGTRLTVL.

This clone was seen a handful of times. The V gene is TRBV18, the J gene TRBJ1-3; D not certain. This CDR3 contains 15 residues. V was pared by 4 bases and J by 1 base, with 11 bases between. CDR1 is KGHSH and CDR2 is LQKENI in the germline V gene. The CDR3 spells CASSLRTDSGNTIYF. The CDR3 DNA follows: TGTGCCAGCTCACTAAGAACAGATTCTGGAAACACCATATATTTT.

This chain connects TRBV18 to TRBJ2-1, with unresolved D. Germline CDR1 reads KGHSH; CDR2 reads LQKENI. The CDR3 loop spans 16 amino acids. The V gene lost 0 bases and the J gene lost 7 bases, with 16 bases spanning the gap. CDR3 DNA: TGTGCCAGCTCACCACCTCTAATAGGTACAAGGAATGAGCAGTTCTTC. As protein: CASSPPLIGTRNEQFF.

The V gene is TRBV2, the J gene TRBJ2-7; D not resolved. The CDR3 extends over 12 amino acids. Trimming stripped 4 bases from V and 7 bases from J, with 11 bases between. Germline V gene sequence: CDR1 SNHLY, CDR2 FYNNEI. CDR3 amino acids: CASSADSGEQYF. The CDR3 bases are TGTGCCAGCAGTGCCGATTCCGGGGAGCAGTACTTC.

This chain connects TRBV7-3 to TRBJ2-3; maybe TRBD2 (7 bases). Per germline, CDR1 SGHTA and CDR2 FQGTGA. This CDR3 is built from 15 residues. The germline V and J ends were trimmed by 5 bases and 4 bases, with 16 bases remaining between them. The CDR3 spells CASSPVGGPSDTQYF. The CDR3 DNA reads as TGTGCCAGCAGCCCCGTCGGGGGGCCGTCAGATACGCAGTATTTT.